Sequencing of this T cell receptor (beta chain) was carried out in a study of cytomegalovirus exposure and HLA in healthy donors. A few counts support this clone. Its target is unknown. Within the sample, other DNA sequences also encode this same CDR3. The V end was cut by 1 base, the J end by 6 bases, with 9 bases between. The germline V gene encodes CDR1 LGHNT and CDR2 FRNRAP. The CDR3 length is 13 residues. Study-level results: Roughly uniform depth of sequencing across donors was assumed in presence/absence analyses. A later examination showed that TCR association rates differed by HLA locus, with DRB1 most and HLA-C fewest. Most TCR sequences were rare, but some public TCRs occurred in many donors.

Vbeta (60) and Jbeta (13) primers were used in the PCR. Data came from immunoSEQ multiplex PCR; TCRdb stores just in-frame clones and leaves some out. Of more than 90,000 clones listed, more than 65% are singletons. The rearrangement joins TRBV12-5 to TRBJ1-1; unclear D gene. This sequence was found in a woman between 25 and 40 years old in good health and CMV-seronegative. Sequencing was performed on PBMCs. This CDR3 is CASGLGGLSEAFF. The CDR3, as DNA: TGTGCTAGTGGTTTGGGAGGTTTGTCTGAAGCTTTCTTT.